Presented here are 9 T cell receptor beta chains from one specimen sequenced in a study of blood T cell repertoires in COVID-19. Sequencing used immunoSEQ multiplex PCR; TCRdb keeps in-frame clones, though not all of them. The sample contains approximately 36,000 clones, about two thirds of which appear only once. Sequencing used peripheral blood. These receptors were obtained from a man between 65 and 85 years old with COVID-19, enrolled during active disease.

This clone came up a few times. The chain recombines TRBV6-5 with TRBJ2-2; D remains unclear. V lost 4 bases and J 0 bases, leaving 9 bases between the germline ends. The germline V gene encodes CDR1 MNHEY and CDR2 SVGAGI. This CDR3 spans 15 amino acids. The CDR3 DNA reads TGTGCCAGCAGTTCCGCTCGAGCGAACACCGGGGAGCTGTTTTTT. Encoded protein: CASSSARANTGELFF.

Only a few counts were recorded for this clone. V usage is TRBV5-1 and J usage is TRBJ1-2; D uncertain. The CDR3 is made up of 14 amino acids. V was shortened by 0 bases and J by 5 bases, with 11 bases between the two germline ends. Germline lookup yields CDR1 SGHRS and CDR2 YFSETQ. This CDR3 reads CASSLAGGSYGYTF. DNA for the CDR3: TGCGCCAGCAGCTTGGCGGGTGGGAGTTATGGCTACACCTTC.

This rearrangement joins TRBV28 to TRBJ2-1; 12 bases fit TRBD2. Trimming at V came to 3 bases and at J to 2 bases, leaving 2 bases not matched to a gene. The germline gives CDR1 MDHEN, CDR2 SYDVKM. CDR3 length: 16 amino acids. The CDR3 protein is CASSFPSGGAYNEQFF. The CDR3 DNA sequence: TGTGCCAGCAGTTTCCCTAGCGGGGGGGCCTACAATGAGCAGTTCTTC. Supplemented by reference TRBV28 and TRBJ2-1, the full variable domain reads DVKVTQSSRYLVKRTGEKVFLECVQDMDHENMFWYRQDPGLGLRLIYFSYDVKMKEKGDIPEGYSVSREKKERFSLILESASTNQTSMYLCASSFPSGGAYNEQFFGPGTRLTVL.

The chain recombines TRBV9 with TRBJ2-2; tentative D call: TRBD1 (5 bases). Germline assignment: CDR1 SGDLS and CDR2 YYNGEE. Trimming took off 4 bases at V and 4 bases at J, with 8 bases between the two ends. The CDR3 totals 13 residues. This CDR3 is CASSPRATGELFF. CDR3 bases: TGTGCCAGCAGCCCCAGGGCCACCGGGGAGCTGTTTTTT.

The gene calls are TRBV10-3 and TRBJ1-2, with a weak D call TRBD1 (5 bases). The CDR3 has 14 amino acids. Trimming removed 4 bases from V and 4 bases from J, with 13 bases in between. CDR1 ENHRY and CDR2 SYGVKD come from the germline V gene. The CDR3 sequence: CAISASDSLYGYTF. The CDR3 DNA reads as TGTGCCATCAGTGCATCAGACAGCCTCTATGGCTACACCTTC.

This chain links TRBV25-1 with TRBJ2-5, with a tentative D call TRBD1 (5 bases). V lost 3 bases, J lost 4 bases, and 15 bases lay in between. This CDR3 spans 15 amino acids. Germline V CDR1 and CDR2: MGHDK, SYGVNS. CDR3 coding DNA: TGTGCCAGCAGTGATTTGCAGGGTCTACCAGAGACCCAGTACTTC. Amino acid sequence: CASSDLQGLPETQYF.

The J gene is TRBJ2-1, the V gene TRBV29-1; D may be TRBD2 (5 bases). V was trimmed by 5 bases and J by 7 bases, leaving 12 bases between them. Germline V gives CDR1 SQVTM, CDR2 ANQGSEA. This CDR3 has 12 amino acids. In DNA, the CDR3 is TGCAGCGTTACCGGGAATTTGAATGAGCAGTTCTTC. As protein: CSVTGNLNEQFF.

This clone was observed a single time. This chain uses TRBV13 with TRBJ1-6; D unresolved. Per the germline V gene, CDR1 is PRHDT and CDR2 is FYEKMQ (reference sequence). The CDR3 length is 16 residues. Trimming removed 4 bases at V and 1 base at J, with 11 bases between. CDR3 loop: CASSSSGSSYNSPLHF. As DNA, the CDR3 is TGTGCCAGCAGCTCATCGGGGTCGTCCTATAATTCACCCCTCCACTTT.

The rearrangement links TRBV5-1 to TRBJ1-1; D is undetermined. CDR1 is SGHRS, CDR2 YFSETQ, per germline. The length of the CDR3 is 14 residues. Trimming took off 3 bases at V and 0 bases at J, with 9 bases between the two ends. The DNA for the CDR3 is TGCGCCAGCAGCTCCAATACAGTGAACACTGAAGCTTTCTTT. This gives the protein CASSSNTVNTEAFF.